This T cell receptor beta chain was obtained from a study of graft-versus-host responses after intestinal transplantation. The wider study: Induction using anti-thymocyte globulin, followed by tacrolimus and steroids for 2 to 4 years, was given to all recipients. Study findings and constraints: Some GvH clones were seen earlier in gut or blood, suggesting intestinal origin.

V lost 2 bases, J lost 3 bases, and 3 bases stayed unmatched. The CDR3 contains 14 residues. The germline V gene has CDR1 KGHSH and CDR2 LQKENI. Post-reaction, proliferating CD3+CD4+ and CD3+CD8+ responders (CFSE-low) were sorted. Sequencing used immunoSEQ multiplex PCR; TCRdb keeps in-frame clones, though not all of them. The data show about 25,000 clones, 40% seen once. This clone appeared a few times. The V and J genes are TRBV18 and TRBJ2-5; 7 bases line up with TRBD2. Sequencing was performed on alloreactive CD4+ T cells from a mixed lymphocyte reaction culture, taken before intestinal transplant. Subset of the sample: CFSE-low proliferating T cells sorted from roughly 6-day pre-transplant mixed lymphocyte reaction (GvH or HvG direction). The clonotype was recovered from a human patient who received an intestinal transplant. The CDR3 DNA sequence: TGTGCCAGCTCACCAACTAGCGATAAAGAGACCCAGTACTTC. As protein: CASSPTSDKETQYF.